The following is a T cell receptor (beta chain) sequence with its context. Its specificity is not known. The sample comes from a study of cytomegalovirus exposure and HLA in healthy donors. Whole-study context: HLA-typed donors were the source of approximately 80 million unique TCRs, which an early data release held.

The germline gives CDR1 WSHSY, CDR2 SAAADI. V gave up 4 bases and J gave up 0 bases, with 8 bases separating them. The CDR3 contains 14 residues. PCR employed 60 Vbeta and 13 Jbeta primers. Using immunoSEQ multiplex PCR, the repertoire was profiled, and TCRdb retains in-frame clones only, with some absent. The data show 95,000 to 100,000 clones, with around 76% seen just once and around 7% held by the top ten. Study-level points and caveats: Listed as cytomegalovirus-associated were 150 or so TCR beta chains.

Healthy bone marrow donors formed the donor group. This chain links TRBV10-2 with TRBJ2-3, with a weak D call TRBD2 (6 bases). Specimen: PBMCs. The TCR originated in a man aged 35 to 55 in good health and CMV-seropositive. CDR3 in DNA: TGCGCCAGCAGTGCAAGCGGGAGCACAGATACGCAGTATTTT. The encoded protein is CASSASGSTDTQYF.